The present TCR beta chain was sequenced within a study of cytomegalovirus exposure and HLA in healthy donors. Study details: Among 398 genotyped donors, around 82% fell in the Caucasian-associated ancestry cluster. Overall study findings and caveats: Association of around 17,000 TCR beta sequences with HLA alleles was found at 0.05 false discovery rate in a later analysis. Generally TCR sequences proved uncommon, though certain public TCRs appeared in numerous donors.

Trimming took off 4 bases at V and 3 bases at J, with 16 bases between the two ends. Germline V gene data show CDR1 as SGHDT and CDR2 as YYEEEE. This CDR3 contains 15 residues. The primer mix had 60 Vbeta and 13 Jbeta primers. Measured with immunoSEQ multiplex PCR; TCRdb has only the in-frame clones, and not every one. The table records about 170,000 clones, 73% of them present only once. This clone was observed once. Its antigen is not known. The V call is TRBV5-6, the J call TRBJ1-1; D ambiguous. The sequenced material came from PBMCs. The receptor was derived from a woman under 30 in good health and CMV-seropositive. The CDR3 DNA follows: TGTGCCAGCAGCCGCGTCAGACTATCCGACACTGAAGCTTTCTTT. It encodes CASSRVRLSDTEAFF.